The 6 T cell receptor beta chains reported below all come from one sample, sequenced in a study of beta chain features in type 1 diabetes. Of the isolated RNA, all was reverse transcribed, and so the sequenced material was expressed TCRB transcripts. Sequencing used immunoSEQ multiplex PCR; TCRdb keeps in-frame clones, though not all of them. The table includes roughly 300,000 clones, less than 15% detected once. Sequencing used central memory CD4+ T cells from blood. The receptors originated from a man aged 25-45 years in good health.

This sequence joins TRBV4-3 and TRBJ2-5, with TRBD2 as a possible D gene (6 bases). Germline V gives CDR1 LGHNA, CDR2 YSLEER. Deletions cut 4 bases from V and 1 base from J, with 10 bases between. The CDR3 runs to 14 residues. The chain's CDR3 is CASSLSGAQETQYF. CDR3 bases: TGCGCCAGCAGCCTTAGCGGCGCCCAAGAGACCCAGTACTTC.

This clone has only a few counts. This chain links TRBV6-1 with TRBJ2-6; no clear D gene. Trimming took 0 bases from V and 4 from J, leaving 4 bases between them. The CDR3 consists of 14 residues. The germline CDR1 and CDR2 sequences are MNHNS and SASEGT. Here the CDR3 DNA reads TGTGCCAGCAGTGAAGCAGGGGGGGCCAACGTCCTGACTTTC. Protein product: CASSEAGGANVLTF.

CDR3 residues: CASSWGSGNTEAFF. The CDR3 DNA reads TGTGCCAGCAGTTGGGGATCAGGGAACACTGAAGCTTTCTTT. V and J are TRBV6-5 and TRBJ1-1; the D is unclear. Trimming left V 4 bases short and J 1 base short, with 10 bases between. CDR3 length equals 14 residues. Germline-derived CDR1 and CDR2 are MNHEY and SVGAGI.

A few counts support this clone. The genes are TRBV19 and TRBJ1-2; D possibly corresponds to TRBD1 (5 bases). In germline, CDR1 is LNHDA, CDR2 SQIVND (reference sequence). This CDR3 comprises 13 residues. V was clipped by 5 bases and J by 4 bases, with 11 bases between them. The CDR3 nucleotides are TGTGCCAGTAGTGAGGGGCTACGCTATGGCTACACCTTC. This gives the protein CASSEGLRYGYTF.

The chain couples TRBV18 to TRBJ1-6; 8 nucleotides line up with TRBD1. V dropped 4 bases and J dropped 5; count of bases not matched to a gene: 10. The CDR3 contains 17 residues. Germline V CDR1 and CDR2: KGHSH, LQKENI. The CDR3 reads CASSRRTGGNDNSPLHF. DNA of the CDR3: TGTGCCAGCTCACGAAGAACAGGGGGTAACGATAATTCACCCCTCCACTTT.

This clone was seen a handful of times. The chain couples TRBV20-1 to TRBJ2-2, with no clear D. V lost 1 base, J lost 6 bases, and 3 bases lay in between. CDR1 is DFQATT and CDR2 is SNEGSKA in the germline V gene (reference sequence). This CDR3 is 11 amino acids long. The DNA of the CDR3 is TGCAGTGCTAGAGGCCCCGGGGAGCTGTTTTTT. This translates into CSARGPGELFF.